This TCR beta chain was sequenced for a study of blood T cell repertoires in COVID-19. Study details: Sites across the United States, Italy and Spain contributed samples from acute and convalescent COVID-19.

Original handling: For nucleated cells, counts were estimated from reference gene primer amplification. The data were produced by immunoSEQ multiplex PCR, yet TCRdb's version contains in-frame clones alone and is incomplete. The V and J calls and clone size come from that table; D and trimming were worked out from the DNA. The table has 330,000 or so clones, roughly 84% seen once. The CDR3 length is 13 residues. From germline, CDR1 is MNHEY and CDR2 SMNVEV (reference sequence). V shed 0 bases and J shed 6 bases, with 6 bases lying between them. The recovered donors of Cohort 3 showed two negative PCRs, clearance, or symptom resolution.

This TCR was recovered from a woman younger than 45 who had recovered from COVID-19. The chain employs TRBV27 and TRBJ1-5; D call uncertain. Sequencing was done on a sample of PBMCs or T cells enriched from blood (not recorded which). CDR3 nucleotide sequence: TGTGCCAGCAGTTTATCAGCCGGTCAGCCCCAGCATTTT. Translated: CASSLSAGQPQHF.